A selection of T cell receptor beta chains follows, all from one sample in a study of blood T cells in healthy people across ages. TCRdb passed the 5' RACE reads through MiXCR, listing each CDR3 protein once. The data show about 1,500,000 distinct CDR3 sequences, over 25% seen once. Sequencing was carried out using blood. The origin of the receptors is a woman in her 30s in good health. The CDR3 runs from the conserved cysteine through the conserved F or W. D genes are given only for firm matches. Not every row has a clone size; where given, it reads once, few, many or a size class.

cdr3_aa cdr3_nt clone_size d_call j_call v_call
CVSSLGQPGYGYTF TGTGTCAGCAGCTTAGGTCAGCCCGGTTATGGCTACACCTTC once . TRBJ1-2 TRBV7-9
CATSSYYGYTF TGTGCCACCAGCAGTTACTATGGCTACACCTTC . . TRBJ1-2 TRBV15
CASRPGREDSPLHF TGTGCCAGCAGGCCTGGCAGGGAGGATTCACCCCTCCACTTT . . TRBJ1-6 TRBV6-6
CASSSPTGGNSPLHF TGTGCCAGCAGCTCCCCCACAGGGGGAAATTCACCCCTCCACTTT few TRBD1 TRBJ1-6 TRBV7-9
CASGKNNEQFF TGCGCCAGCGGTAAAAACAATGAGCAGTTCTTC . . TRBJ2-1 TRBV10-2
CASSRPSTLGYTF TGTGCCAGCAGTCGCCCCTCGACTTTAGGCTACACCTTC many . TRBJ1-2 TRBV12-3/TRBV12-4
CASSGGLKGGEQYF TGTGCCAGCAGCGGTGGGCTAAAGGGGGGCGAGCAGTACTTC many . TRBJ2-7 TRBV6-6
CASSLPGVGNTIYF TGTGCCAGCAGCTTACCAGGGGTAGGAAACACCATATATTTT . . TRBJ1-3 TRBV7-9
CASSLGGNPETQYF TGTGCCAGCAGTTTAGGAGGGAACCCAGAGACCCAGTACTTC . . TRBJ2-5 TRBV12-3/TRBV12-4
CASSQDSSQRRIYEQYF TGCGCCAGCAGCCAAGATTCATCCCAGCGGAGGATCTACGAGCAGTACTTC many . TRBJ2-7 TRBV4-1
CASSVGVTSEQYF TGTGCCAGCAGCGTAGGGGTTACGAGCGAGCAGTACTTC many . TRBJ2-7 TRBV9
CASSLLAGGPGNEQFF TGCGCCAGCAGCTTGCTAGCGGGAGGGCCAGGCAATGAGCAGTTCTTC few TRBD2 TRBJ2-1 TRBV5-1
CASSQDPAGGHTDTQYF TGCGCCAGCAGCCAAGACCCCGCGGGAGGTCACACAGATACGCAGTATTTT few TRBD2 TRBJ2-3 TRBV4-3
CASSPLDRGYYEQYF TGTGCCAGCAGCCCGCTGGACAGGGGATACTACGAGCAGTACTTC few TRBD1 TRBJ2-7 TRBV5-5
CASKSPGLAENEQFF TGTGCCAGCAAGTCCCCAGGACTAGCGGAGAATGAGCAGTTCTTC few TRBD2 TRBJ2-1 TRBV27
CASSESPETQYF TGTGCCAGCAGCGAGTCCCCAGAGACCCAGTACTTC . . TRBJ2-5 TRBV9
CASRETRSTSLNEQFF TGTGCCAGCAGGGAGACTAGATCGACCTCACTCAATGAGCAGTTCTTC . . TRBJ2-1 TRBV2
CASSLGKQDRRNTEAFF TGCGCCAGCAGCTTGGGGAAACAGGACAGAAGGAACACTGAAGCTTTCTTT . . TRBJ1-1 TRBV5-1
CSVRDPYEQYF TGCAGCGTCCGTGACCCCTACGAGCAGTACTTC . . TRBJ2-7 TRBV29-1
CASSDSTSGGALAQYF TGCGCCAGCAGTGACTCCACTAGCGGGGGGGCCTTAGCGCAGTATTTT . TRBD2 TRBJ2-3 TRBV10-2
CASSPALLKETQYF TGTGCCAGCAGTCCAGCCCTCCTAAAAGAGACCCAGTACTTC . . TRBJ2-5 TRBV12-3/TRBV12-4
CASSALVGLAETQYF TGTGCCAGCAGCGCACTAGTGGGGTTAGCGGAGACCCAGTACTTC . . TRBJ2-5 TRBV9
CATSDLEGVNTDTQYF TGTGCCACCAGTGATTTGGAGGGGGTGAACACAGATACGCAGTATTTT . . TRBJ2-3 TRBV24-1
CASSNPGLNTEAFF TGTGCCAGTAGTAACCCAGGACTGAACACTGAAGCTTTCTTT few . TRBJ1-1 TRBV19
CASRATGAGELFF TGTGCCAGCAGAGCCACAGGAGCCGGGGAGCTGTTTTTT . . TRBJ2-2 TRBV12-3/TRBV12-4
CASSRAAPSGANVLTF TGCGCCAGCAGCCGCGCGGCGCCCTCTGGGGCCAACGTCCTGACTTTC . . TRBJ2-6 TRBV4-1
CASSYSQNLYNEQYF TGTGCCAGCAGTTACAGCCAGAACCTCTACAATGAGCAGTACTTC . . TRBJ2-7 TRBV6-2/TRBV6-3
CASSLALAGGEETQYF TGTGCCAGCAGTTTAGCGCTAGCGGGAGGAGAAGAGACCCAGTACTTC many TRBD2 TRBJ2-5 TRBV12-3/TRBV12-4
CASTHPGYGETQYF TGTGCCAGCACACACCCCGGGTATGGAGAGACCCAGTACTTC few . TRBJ2-5 TRBV5-6
CASSHSGAGTDTQYF TGTGCCAGCAGCCATAGCGGGGCCGGCACAGATACGCAGTATTTT . TRBD2 TRBJ2-3 TRBV6-6
CASHRAGGETQYF TGTGCCAGCCACCGAGCGGGGGGGGAGACCCAGTACTTC . TRBD2 TRBJ2-5 TRBV6-2/TRBV6-3
CASSLKMGRPQHF TGTGCCAGCAGTTTGAAGATGGGCCGGCCCCAGCATTTT few . TRBJ1-5 TRBV28
CASSSGTRVVTGEQYF TGTGCCAGCAGCTCCGGGACAAGGGTAGTAACGGGGGAGCAGTACTTC few . TRBJ2-7 TRBV7-9
CASTPAPNYGYTF TGTGCCAGCACCCCGGCCCCTAACTATGGCTACACCTTC . . TRBJ1-2 TRBV28
CASSSSQRLVPYEQYF TGCGCCAGCAGCTCCAGCCAGCGATTGGTTCCGTACGAGCAGTACTTC few . TRBJ2-7 TRBV5-1
CSVPGRGRASGGANEQFF TGCAGCGTCCCAGGGAGGGGGAGGGCTAGCGGGGGGGCGAATGAGCAGTTCTTC few TRBD2 TRBJ2-1 TRBV29-1
CASSQDVRQPQHF TGCGCCAGCAGCCAAGATGTCCGGCAGCCCCAGCATTTT few . TRBJ1-5 TRBV4-3